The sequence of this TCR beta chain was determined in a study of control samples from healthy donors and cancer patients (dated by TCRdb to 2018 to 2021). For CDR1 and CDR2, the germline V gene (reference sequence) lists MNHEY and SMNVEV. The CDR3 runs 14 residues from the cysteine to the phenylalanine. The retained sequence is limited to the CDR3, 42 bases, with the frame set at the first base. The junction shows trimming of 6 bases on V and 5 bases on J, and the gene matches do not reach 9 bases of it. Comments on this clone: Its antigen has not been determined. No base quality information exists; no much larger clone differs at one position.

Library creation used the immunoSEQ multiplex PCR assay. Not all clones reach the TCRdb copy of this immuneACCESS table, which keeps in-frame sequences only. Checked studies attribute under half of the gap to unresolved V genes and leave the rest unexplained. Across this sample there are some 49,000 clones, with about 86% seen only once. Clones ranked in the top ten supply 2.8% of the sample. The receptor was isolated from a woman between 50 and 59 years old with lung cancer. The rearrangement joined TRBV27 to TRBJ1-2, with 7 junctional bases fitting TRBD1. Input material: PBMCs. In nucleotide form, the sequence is TGTGCCAGCAGCCCTTCTGACAGGGAATATGGCTACACCTTC. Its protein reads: CASSPSDREYGYTF.